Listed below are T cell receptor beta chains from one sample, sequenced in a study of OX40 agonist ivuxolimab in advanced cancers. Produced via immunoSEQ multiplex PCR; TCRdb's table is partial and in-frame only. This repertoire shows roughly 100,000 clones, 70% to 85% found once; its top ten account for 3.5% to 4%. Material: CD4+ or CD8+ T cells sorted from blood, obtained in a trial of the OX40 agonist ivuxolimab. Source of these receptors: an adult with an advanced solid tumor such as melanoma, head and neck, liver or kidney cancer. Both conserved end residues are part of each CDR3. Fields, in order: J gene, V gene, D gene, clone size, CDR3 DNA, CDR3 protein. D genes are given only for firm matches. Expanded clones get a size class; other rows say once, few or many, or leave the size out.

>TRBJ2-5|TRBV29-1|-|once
TGCAGCGCCGGGACAAGACAACTTGGGCAAGAGACCCAGTACTTC
CSAGTRQLGQETQYF
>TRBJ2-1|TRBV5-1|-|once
TGCGCCAGCAGTCCCGACAGCCCCGGTTACAATGAGCAGTTCTTC
CASSPDSPGYNEQFF
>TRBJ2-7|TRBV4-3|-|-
TGCGCCAGCAGCCACCACATCACCCGGGGGCCCTACGAGCAGTACTTC
CASSHHITRGPYEQYF
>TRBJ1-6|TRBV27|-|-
TGTGCCAGCAGTTGGTCATCTGGTCCCTCCTATAATTCACCCCTCCACTTT
CASSWSSGPSYNSPLHF
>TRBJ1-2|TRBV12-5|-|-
TGTGCTAGTGGTCAATCAGGGGCCCCAAGGTATGGCTACACCTTC
CASGQSGAPRYGYTF
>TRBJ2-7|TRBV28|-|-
TGTGCCAGCAGTTACGCCCAGCGGAAGTACGAGCAGTACTTC
CASSYAQRKYEQYF
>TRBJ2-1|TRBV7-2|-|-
TGTGCCAGCAGCTTAGGGACAGAGTACAATGAGCAGTTCTTC
CASSLGTEYNEQFF
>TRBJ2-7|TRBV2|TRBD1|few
TGTGCCAGCAGGTTAAGGACAGGGACCTACGAGCAGTACTTC
CASRLRTGTYEQYF
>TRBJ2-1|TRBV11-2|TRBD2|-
TGTGCCAGCAGGCCTAGCGGGGGAGGTTACAATGAGCAGTTCTTC
CASRPSGGGYNEQFF
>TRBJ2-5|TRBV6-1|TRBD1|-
TGTGCCAGCAGTGGGGGACAGGAAGAGACCCAGTACTTC
CASSGGQEETQYF
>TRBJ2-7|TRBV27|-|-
TGTGCCAGCAGTTTTACCGGGACCGCGAGGGGGGACGAGCAGTACTTC
CASSFTGTARGDEQYF